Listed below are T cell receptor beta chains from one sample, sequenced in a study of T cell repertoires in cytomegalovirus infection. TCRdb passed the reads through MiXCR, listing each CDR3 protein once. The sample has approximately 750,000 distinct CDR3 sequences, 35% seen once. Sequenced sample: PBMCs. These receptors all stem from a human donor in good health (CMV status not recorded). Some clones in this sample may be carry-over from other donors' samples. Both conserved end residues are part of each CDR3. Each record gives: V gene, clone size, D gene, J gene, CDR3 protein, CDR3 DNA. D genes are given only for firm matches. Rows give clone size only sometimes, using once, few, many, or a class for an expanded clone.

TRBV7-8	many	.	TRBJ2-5	CASSSRDASETQYF	TGTGCCAGCAGCTCCAGGGATGCATCAGAGACCCAGTACTTC
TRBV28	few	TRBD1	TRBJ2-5	CASSFSRTGSETQYF	TGTGCCAGCAGTTTTTCGAGGACAGGGTCGGAGACCCAGTACTTC
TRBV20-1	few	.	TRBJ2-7	CSARDFVADTYYEQYF	TGCAGTGCTAGAGATTTTGTAGCGGACACCTACTACGAGCAGTACTTC
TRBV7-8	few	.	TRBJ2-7	CASSRVGLAQYF	TGTGCCAGCTCTAGGGTCGGGCTTGCTCAGTACTTC
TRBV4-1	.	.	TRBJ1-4	CASSHGGGTNEKLFF	TGCGCCAGCAGCCATGGGGGCGGCACTAATGAAAAACTGTTTTTT
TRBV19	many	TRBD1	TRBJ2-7	CASSTAGTGGDEQYF	TGTGCCAGTAGTACCGCCGGGACAGGGGGCGACGAGCAGTACTTC
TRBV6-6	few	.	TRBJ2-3	CATQMSGTDTQYF	TGTGCCACCCAAATGAGCGGGACAGATACGCAGTATTTT
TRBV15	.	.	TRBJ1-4	CATGFKFGTTNEQLFF	TGTGCCACCGGGTTTAAGTTTGGGACAACTAATGAACAACTGTTTTTT
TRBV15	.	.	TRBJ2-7	CATSTRTVSLYEQYF	TGTGCCACCAGCACCCGGACAGTATCCCTCTACGAGCAGTACTTC
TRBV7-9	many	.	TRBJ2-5	CASSFRRQVVLETQYF	TGTGCCAGCAGCTTCAGAAGACAGGTTGTGCTCGAGACCCAGTACTTC
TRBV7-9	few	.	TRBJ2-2	CASSKPTFRGGGTGELFF	TGTGCCAGCAGCAAACCTACGTTTCGGGGAGGAGGCACCGGGGAGCTGTTTTTT
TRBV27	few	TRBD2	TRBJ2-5	CASRSTSNQETQYF	TGTGCCAGCAGGTCGACTAGCAACCAAGAGACCCAGTACTTC
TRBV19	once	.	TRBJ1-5	CASRPQIHQPQHF	TGTGCCAGTAGGCCACAGATCCATCAGCCCCAGCATTTT
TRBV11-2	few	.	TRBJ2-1	CASSLVGAGNEQFF	TGTGCCAGCAGCTTAGTAGGGGCAGGCAATGAGCAGTTCTTC
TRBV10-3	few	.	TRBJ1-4	CAISEYGATNEKLFF	TGTGCCATCAGTGAATATGGGGCAACTAATGAAAAACTGTTTTTT
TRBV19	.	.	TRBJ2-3	CASRKTPAGTDTQYF	TGTGCCAGTAGAAAAACTCCAGCGGGCACAGATACGCAGTATTTT
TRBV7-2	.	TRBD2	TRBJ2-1	CASSLLLAGGGEQFF	TGTGCCAGCAGCTTACTGCTAGCGGGGGGGGGGGAGCAGTTCTTC
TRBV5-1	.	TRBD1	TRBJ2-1	CASSWDRVNNEQFF	TGCGCCAGCAGCTGGGACAGGGTGAACAATGAGCAGTTCTTC
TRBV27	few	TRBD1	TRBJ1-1	CASRGQGFAEAFF	TGTGCCAGCAGGGGACAGGGTTTCGCTGAAGCTTTCTTT
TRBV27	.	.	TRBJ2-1	CASSPYVTADPDYNEQFF	TGTGCCAGCAGCCCCTACGTCACTGCCGACCCTGACTATAATGAGCAGTTCTTC
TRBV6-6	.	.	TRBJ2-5	CASSYSVQGLTQYF	TGTGCCAGCAGTTACTCTGTCCAGGGGTTGACCCAGTACTTC